The 27 T cell receptor beta chains below were found in one sample sequenced in a study of PD-L1 blockade in urothelial cancer. The time point here: pretreatment peripheral blood. Generated by immunoSEQ multiplex PCR, the TCRdb table keeps only in-frame clones and is missing some. The sample lists some 57,000 clones, roughly 80% occurring once. This material consisted of PBMCs, taken around atezolizumab (anti-PD-L1) treatment. These receptor sequences come from a man aged 45-60 years with urothelial cancer.

The chain joins TRBV18 to TRBJ1-2; TRBD1 is a possible D gene (5 bases). The CDR3 consists of 16 residues. Germline V lookup: CDR1 KGHSH, CDR2 LQKENI. The ends were cut back, 3 bases at V and 1 base at J, with 15 bases in the middle. CDR3 sequence (DNA): TGTGCCAGCTCACCTTTTGGACAAGATATTAACTATGGCTACACCTTC. Amino acids: CASSPFGQDINYGYTF.

This chain uses TRBV19 with TRBJ2-7; 10 nucleotides line up with TRBD1. The CDR3 totals 14 residues. J gave up 4 bases and V 6 bases, and 6 bases lay outside the gene matches. The germline gives CDR1 LNHDA, CDR2 SQIVND (reference sequence). Here the CDR3 DNA reads TGTGCCAGTAGACCGGGACAGGGGTCTTACGAGCAGTACTTC. This codes for CASRPGQGSYEQYF.

This chain connects TRBV5-5 to TRBJ1-3, with unresolved D. The CDR3 has 17 amino acids. V was trimmed by 3 bases and J by 0 bases, leaving 16 bases between them. Germline-derived CDR1 and CDR2 are SGHKS and YYEKEE (reference sequence). CDR3 amino acids: CASSSSGGLLSGNTIYF. In nucleotides, the CDR3 is TGTGCCAGCAGCTCTTCAGGAGGCCTCCTCTCTGGAAACACCATATATTTT.

The chain joins TRBV7-9 to TRBJ2-7, with 7 positions matching TRBD2. The CDR3 is 16 amino acids. J was trimmed by 6 bases and V by 4 bases; bases with no gene match: 15. The germline V gene encodes CDR1 SEHNR and CDR2 FQNEAQ (reference sequence). This chain's CDR3 is CASSSPLGEGRVEQYF. The CDR3 region has the DNA TGTGCCAGCAGCTCCCCTCTCGGGGAGGGGAGAGTCGAGCAGTACTTC. The complete variable domain, with remaining parts taken from reference TRBV7-9 and TRBJ2-7, reads DTGVSQNPRHKITKRGQNVTFRCDPISEHNRLYWYRQTLGQGPEFLTYFQNEAQLEKSRLLSDRFSAERPKGSFSTLEIQRTEQGDSAMYLCASSSPLGEGRVEQYFGPGTRLTVT.

This chain joins TRBV5-1 and TRBJ2-3; 9 bases line up with TRBD2. The CDR3 is 17 residues long. From germline, CDR1 is SGHRS and CDR2 YFSETQ. After removal of 5 bases from V and 2 bases from J, the junction contained 12 bases not matched to a gene. The CDR3 loop is CASSFIPSGVATDTQYF. CDR3 sequence (DNA): TGCGCCAGCAGTTTTATTCCTAGCGGGGTCGCCACAGATACGCAGTATTTT.

A few counts support this clone. The chain joins TRBV30 to TRBJ1-2; 7 positions agree with TRBD1. The CDR3 spans 15 residues. In germline, CDR1 is GTSNPN, CDR2 SVGIG (reference sequence). J lost 6 bases, V lost 3 bases, and 13 bases had no gene match. For the CDR3, the DNA is TGTGCCTGGAGCCCCCTAGGACAGGTTATGAATGGCTACACCTTC. Protein: CAWSPLGQVMNGYTF.

The J gene is TRBJ1-4, the V gene TRBV5-6; no clear D gene. Germline CDR1 reads SGHDT; CDR2 reads YYEEEE. Trimming removed 2 bases from V and 7 bases from J, with 12 bases in between. CDR3 length: 14 residues. CDR3 DNA: TGTGCCAGCAGCTTTGACCGGGTCGGTGAAAAACTGTTTTTT. It specifies CASSFDRVGEKLFF.

The chain uses TRBV25-1 and TRBJ1-2; 8 bases agree with TRBD1. V shed 4 bases, J shed 5 bases, and the junction held 0 bases outside the gene matches. This CDR3 region has 12 residues. Germline V gene data show CDR1 as MGHDK and CDR2 as SYGVNS. CDR3 sequence: CASSGQGYGYTF. CDR3 sequence (DNA): TGTGCCAGCAGTGGACAGGGGTATGGCTACACCTTC.

The genes are TRBV15 and TRBJ2-3; TRBD2 agrees at 8 bases. V lost 4 bases and J lost 0; bases outside the gene matches: 6. The germline gives CDR1 LNHNV, CDR2 YYDKDF (reference sequence). This CDR3 is built from 16 residues. The CDR3 sequence: CATSKNLAGSTDTQYF. DNA for the CDR3: TGTGCCACCAGCAAGAACCTAGCGGGTAGCACAGATACGCAGTATTTT.

CDR3 region: CASGLVIGSGGTDTQYF. The CDR3 region has the DNA TGTGCTAGTGGTTTGGTAATCGGTAGCGGGGGCACAGATACGCAGTATTTT. V is TRBV12-5 and J is TRBJ2-3, with TRBD2 identical over 8 bases. Germline trimming cut 0 bases from V and 1 base from J; bases unmatched to any gene: 6. Germline values: CDR1 LGHNT, CDR2 FRNRAP. This CDR3 spans 17 amino acids.

This clone was counted a few times. The rearrangement joins TRBV9 to TRBJ1-2; the D is unclear. Looked up from germline, CDR1 is SGDLS and CDR2 is YYNGEE. Trimming left V 2 bases short and J 4 bases short, with 12 bases between. CDR3 length: 14 residues. CDR3 protein: CASSVAAQAYGYTF. The CDR3 nucleotides are TGTGCCAGCAGCGTCGCGGCACAAGCCTATGGCTACACCTTC.

V is TRBV11-2 and J is TRBJ1-4; TRBD1 aligns across 9 bases. Unmatched junction bases numbered 4, after V lost 4 bases and J lost 7 bases. CDR3 length equals 14 residues. The V gene's germline CDR1 is SGHAT and CDR2 FQNNGV. The CDR3 DNA follows: TGTGCCAGCAGCTCCGACAGGGGGTCTGAAAAACTGTTTTTT. Residues: CASSSDRGSEKLFF.

This chain joins TRBV7-9 and TRBJ1-1, with TRBD1 as a possible D gene (5 bases). The CDR3 runs to 12 residues. Trimming removed 5 bases at V and 4 bases at J, with 8 bases between. Per the germline V gene, CDR1 is SEHNR and CDR2 is FQNEAQ (reference sequence). The CDR3 protein is CASSPGGTEAFF. CDR3 DNA: TGTGCCAGCAGCCCGGGGGGCACTGAAGCTTTCTTT.

The chain is built from TRBV7-8 and TRBJ2-2, with 9 bases fitting TRBD1. V was clipped by 6 bases and J by 6 bases; unmatched bases: 8. The CDR3 consists of 15 residues. CDR1 is SGHVS and CDR2 is FQNEAQ in the germline V gene. The CDR3 DNA sequence: TGTGCCAGCAGGCCCGGGACAGGGATTGCCGGGGAGCTGTTTTTT. It codes for CASRPGTGIAGELFF.

This chain joins TRBV11-2 and TRBJ1-6, with D possibly being TRBD1 (6 bases). CDR3 length: 16 amino acids. Deletions cut 4 bases from V and 0 bases from J, with 10 bases between. Per germline, CDR1 SGHAT and CDR2 FQNNGV. In nucleotides, the CDR3 is TGTGCCAGCAGCTCCGGACAGAGCTCCTATAATTCACCCCTCCACTTT. Translating gives CASSSGQSSYNSPLHF.

V and J are TRBV5-1 and TRBJ1-1; D call uncertain. Germline loops: CDR1 SGHRS, CDR2 YFSETQ. The CDR3 sequence is 12 residues long. V was cut by 0 bases and J by 11 bases, with 11 bases left in between. Written as DNA, the CDR3 is TGCGCCAGCAGCTTGGGACCCGAGAGGGCTTTCTTT. Encoded protein: CASSLGPERAFF.

The chain joins TRBV9 to TRBJ2-7; TRBD2 aligns across 14 bases. This CDR3 contains 14 residues. Per the germline V gene, CDR1 is SGDLS and CDR2 is YYNGEE. V lost 3 bases and J lost 6; bases outside the gene matches: 2. The CDR3 coding sequence is TGTGCCAGCAGCGGGGGACTAGCGGGAGCCGAGCAGTACTTC. Translation gives CASSGGLAGAEQYF.

The chain uses TRBV9 and TRBJ2-1; 8 nucleotides match TRBD1. This CDR3 is 16 amino acids long. V dropped 2 bases and J dropped 1; count of bases not matched to a gene: 5. Germline V gene sequence: CDR1 SGDLS, CDR2 YYNGEE. The CDR3 region is CASSVVGQGSYNEQFF. The CDR3 nucleotides read TGTGCCAGCAGCGTGGTAGGACAGGGTTCCTACAATGAGCAGTTCTTC.

The J gene is TRBJ2-1, the V gene TRBV9; D is possibly TRBD2 (6 bases). Looked up from germline, CDR1 is SGDLS and CDR2 is YYNGEE. V lost 2 bases to trimming and J lost 5 bases, with 14 bases between them. The CDR3 is made up of 15 amino acids. CDR3 DNA: TGTGCCAGCAGCGTTGAAATAGCGGTTAACAATGAGCAGTTCTTC. Protein product: CASSVEIAVNNEQFF. The variable domain in full, completed from reference TRBV9 and TRBJ2-1, reads DSGVTQTPKHLITATGQRVTLRCSPRSGDLSVYWYQQSLDQGLQFLIQYYNGEERAKGNILERFSAQQFPDLHSELNLSSLELGDSALYFCASSVEIAVNNEQFFGPGTRLTVL.

V is TRBV30 and J is TRBJ2-7; 7 bases map to TRBD1. Germline V gene sequence: CDR1 GTSNPN, CDR2 SVGIG (reference sequence). Trimming cost V 4 bases and J 1 base; bases outside gene matches: 1. This CDR3 has 12 amino acids. CDR3 bases: TGTGCCTGGAAACAGGGGTCCTACGAGCAGTACTTC. Encoded protein: CAWKQGSYEQYF.

The V gene is TRBV2, the J gene TRBJ2-7; 9 bases map to TRBD2. CDR1 SNHLY and CDR2 FYNNEI come from the germline V gene. With 10 bases clipped from V and 7 bases from J, the junction kept 17 bases outside the gene matches. This CDR3 has 15 amino acids. In DNA form, the CDR3 reads TGTGCCATCCCCGGCGACCCTAGCGGGATGGGGGAGCAGTACTTC. As protein: CAIPGDPSGMGEQYF.

V is TRBV10-3 and J is TRBJ2-5; TRBD2 is a possible D gene (5 bases). Trimming took off 0 bases at V and 5 bases at J, with 10 bases between the two ends. The CDR3 has 14 amino acids. In germline, CDR1 is ENHRY, CDR2 SYGVKD. CDR3 loop: CAISESGRGETQYF. The DNA of the CDR3 is TGTGCCATCAGTGAGTCAGGTCGGGGTGAGACCCAGTACTTC.

The chain couples TRBV30 to TRBJ1-6; 7 bases match TRBD1. CDR1 and CDR2 from the germline V gene are GTSNPN and SVGIG (reference sequence). This CDR3 has 14 amino acids. After removal of 2 bases from V and 9 bases from J, the junction contained 7 bases not matched to a gene. CDR3 sequence reads: CAWSLDRASSPLHF. The CDR3 nucleotides read TGTGCCTGGAGTCTCGACAGGGCGAGTTCACCCCTCCACTTT.

The rearrangement uses TRBV7-2 and TRBJ1-1; D remains ambiguous. The CDR3 covers 16 residues. The germline gives CDR1 SGHTA, CDR2 FQGNSA. The germline V and J ends were trimmed by 2 bases and 4 bases, with 17 bases remaining between them. The CDR3 reads CASSLRRSLGGTEAFF. The CDR3 DNA reads as TGTGCCAGCAGCTTAAGGCGGAGCCTCGGTGGCACTGAAGCTTTCTTT.

This sequence joins TRBV4-3 and TRBJ2-3, with D perhaps matching TRBD2 (5 bases). Germline V gene lookup returns CDR1 LGHNA and CDR2 YSLEER. The germline V and J ends were trimmed by 0 bases and 2 bases, with 12 bases remaining between them. This CDR3 contains 16 residues. DNA of the CDR3: TGCGCCAGCAGCCAAGATTGGAGCGGAATCACAGATACGCAGTATTTT. Its protein is CASSQDWSGITDTQYF.

The J gene is TRBJ1-2, the V gene TRBV6-1; a possible D gene is TRBD1 (6 bases). Per the germline V gene, CDR1 is MNHNS and CDR2 is SASEGT. CDR3 size: 12 residues. Trimming took 4 bases from V and 10 from J, leaving 13 bases between them. CDR3 in DNA: TGTGCCAGCAGTGTTTTCGCAGGGGACTACACCTTC. It specifies CASSVFAGDYTF.

In DNA form, the CDR3 reads TGCGCCAGCAGCTTGGGGCTCGTTCAGGGGCGCTATGGCTACACCTTC. Translation: CASSLGLVQGRYGYTF. The V call is TRBV5-1, the J call TRBJ1-2, with D perhaps TRBD1 (6 bases). CDR1 is SGHRS and CDR2 is YFSETQ in the germline V gene. This CDR3 contains 16 residues. V gave up 0 bases and J gave up 4 bases, with 16 bases separating them. Looking up the rest from reference TRBV5-1 and TRBJ1-2 gives the full variable domain: KAGVTQTPRYLIKTRGQQVTLSCSPISGHRSVSWYQQTPGQGLQFLFEYFSETQRNKGNFPGRFSGRQFSNSRSEMNVSTLELGDSALYLCASSLGLVQGRYGYTFGSGTRLTVV.